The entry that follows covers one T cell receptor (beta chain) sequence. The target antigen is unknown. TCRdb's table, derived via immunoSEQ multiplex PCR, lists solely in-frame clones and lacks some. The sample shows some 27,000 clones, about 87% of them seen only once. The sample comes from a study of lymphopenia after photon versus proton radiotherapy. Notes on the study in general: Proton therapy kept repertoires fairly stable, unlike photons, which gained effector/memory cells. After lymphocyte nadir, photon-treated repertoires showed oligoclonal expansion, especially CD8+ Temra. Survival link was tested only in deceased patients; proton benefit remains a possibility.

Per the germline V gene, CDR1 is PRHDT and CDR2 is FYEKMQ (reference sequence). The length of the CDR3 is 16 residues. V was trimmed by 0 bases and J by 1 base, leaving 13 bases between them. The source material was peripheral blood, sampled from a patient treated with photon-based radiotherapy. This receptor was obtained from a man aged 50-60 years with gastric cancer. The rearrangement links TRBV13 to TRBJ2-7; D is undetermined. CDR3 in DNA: TGTGCCAGCAGCTTAGGCCGGGCGGAACAGTCCTACGAGCAGTACTTC. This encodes CASSLGRAEQSYEQYF.